This T cell receptor (beta chain) derives from a study of a mutant IDH1 vaccine in newly diagnosed glioma. Background on the study: Vaccine administration was initiated 4-6 weeks following radiotherapy alone, or with temozolomide cycles. Averaging around 40 years of age, treated patients were approximately 62% male and approximately 38% female.

TCRdb keeps only in-frame clones here, not all; method: immunoSEQ multiplex PCR. The table records some 60,000 clones, 70% to 90% of them present only once. CDR1 and CDR2 (germline): MNHNY, SVGAGI (reference sequence). V gave up 6 bases and J gave up 7 bases, with 13 bases separating them. The CDR3 has 13 amino acids. This sample's time point: week 5, during vaccination. Vaccine doses each comprised 300 ug of mutant IDH1 20-mer peptide, with topical imiquimod. This clone has more than one count but fewer than ten. Its antigen is currently unknown. This clonotype was obtained from a woman between 35 and 50 years old with glioma. This sample comprised PBMCs, obtained from a glioma patient whose treatment included an IDH1 peptide vaccine. The chain combines TRBV6-6 with TRBJ1-5, with D unclear. The CDR3 loop reads CASSNSRGQPQHF. CDR3 DNA: TGTGCCAGCAGCAACTCCCGGGGACAGCCCCAGCATTTT.